What follows are 2 T cell receptor beta chains derived from one specimen sequenced in a study of graft-versus-host responses after intestinal transplantation. Profiled with immunoSEQ multiplex PCR; TCRdb holds only in-frame clones, not every one. The data show about 19,000 clones, around 72% seen once. Processing was applied to graft tissue in order to liberate intraepithelial and lamina propria lymphocytes. This material consisted of ileum tissue, taken about 3 weeks after intestinal transplant. These receptors were taken from a human patient who received an intestinal transplant, so some T cells may come from the graft donor.

V and J are TRBV5-4 and TRBJ1-2, with D uncertain. Germline lookup yields CDR1 SGHNT and CDR2 YYREEE (reference sequence). The V and J ends lost 1 base and 2 bases respectively, with 12 bases between them. CDR3 length: 15 amino acids. The CDR3 DNA is TGTGCCAGCAGCTTGTTACACCGGAGGAACTATGGCTACACCTTC. Translating gives CASSLLHRRNYGYTF.

V usage is TRBV7-2 and J usage is TRBJ2-1; 12 bases match TRBD2. The CDR3 runs to 16 residues. CDR1 and CDR2 from the germline V gene are SGHTA and FQGNSA. V lost 5 bases, J lost 9 bases, and 11 bases stayed unmatched. The CDR3 DNA is TGTGCCAGCAGCCCTCTTTGGCTAGCGGGAGGGAGTGAGCAGTTCTTC. It specifies CASSPLWLAGGSEQFF.